This T cell receptor beta chain was sequenced during a study of OX40 agonist ivuxolimab in advanced cancers. Libraries were prepared by immunoSEQ multiplex PCR; TCRdb keeps only in-frame clonotypes and omits some of them. The sample holds some 64,000 clones, 87% seen once. On this clone: Its target is unknown.

The V gene end was trimmed by 4 bases and the J gene end by 4 bases; junction bases not matched to a gene: 3. This CDR3 comprises 14 residues. General study points: CD4+ and CD8+ T cells in blood underwent clonal expansion by week 6 at 0.1 to 3.0 mg/kg.

The source is an adult with an advanced solid tumor such as melanoma, head and neck, liver or kidney cancer. The specimen comprised CD4+ or CD8+ T cells sorted from blood, sampled in a trial of the OX40 agonist ivuxolimab. The chain recombines TRBV7-1 with TRBJ1-4; 7 bases fit TRBD1. TRBV7-1 is labeled an ORF, and its function is uncertain. The CDR3 spells CASSLGQVNEKLFF. As DNA, the CDR3 is TGTGCCAGCAGCTTAGGACAGGTTAATGAAAAACTGTTTTTT.